The clone carrying this T cell receptor beta chain was seen ten or more times. Its antigen is unidentified. This sample was taken from a study of CD8 T cells in ankylosing spondylitis. TCRdb processed the 5' RACE reads anew with MiXCR; each CDR3 protein has one entry. The data hold 25,000 to 30,000 distinct CDR3 sequences, with roughly 5% observed a single time. The CDR3 sequence is 14 residues long. The germline V and J ends were trimmed by 3 bases and 0 bases, with 7 bases remaining between them. The V gene's germline CDR1 is SGDLS and CDR2 YYNGEE. Study-wide points: Ankylosing spondylitis blood appeared to carry a characteristic TCR beta motif of fewer than 10 highly homologous variants.

This receptor was obtained from a female donor with ankylosing spondylitis or in good health (not recorded which). The sequenced sample consisted of blood, either unsorted or a sorted T cell fraction (not recorded which). The chain couples TRBV9 to TRBJ2-1, with D hard to call. CDR3 protein: CASSGRLSYNEQFF. CDR3 nucleotides: TGTGCCAGCAGCGGCAGACTCTCCTACAATGAGCAGTTCTTC.